This TCR beta chain was captured by sequencing in a study of CD8 T cells in Susac syndrome. A quantity of roughly 0.5 to 1 ug RNA underwent reverse transcription using random hexamers. immunoSEQ multiplex PCR amplified TCR beta CDR3 across 54 Vbeta, 13 Jbeta. Each CDR3 protein gets one entry after TCRdb re-called the immunoSEQ multiplex PCR reads with MiXCR. The top ten clones hold roughly 0.13% of a sample with under 150,000 distinct CDR3 sequences, about 94% of them seen once. The CDR3 spans 13 residues. V gave up 6 bases and J gave up 4 bases, with 13 bases separating them. Germline loops: CDR1 DFQATT, CDR2 SNEGSKA (reference sequence). The authors sequenced TCR beta from blood CD8+ and CD4+ T cells. FACS was used to enrich TEMRA cells, whereas the CD8+ and CD4+ T cells were obtained by negative isolation.

This TCR came from a human donor with multiple sclerosis. The rearrangement uses TRBV20-1 and TRBJ1-3; tentatively, D is TRBD1 (5 bases). The sequenced sample was CD4+ T cells from PBMCs. The CDR3 sequence: CSAVQGSGNTIYF. The DNA of the CDR3 is TGCAGTGCGGTTCAGGGATCCGGAAACACCATATATTTT.